This record looks at one T cell receptor beta chain sequence and its context. Its antigen is unidentified. This entry comes from a study of shared clonotypes between healthy human individuals. General observations from the study: Rarefaction exposed incomplete sorted-subset sequencing despite large depth. Of the naive CD4 clonotypes, approximately 5% were shared across several donors.

Nashville, Tennessee was home to all donors, who were Caucasian adults. Per germline, CDR1 MNHNS and CDR2 SASEGT. After removal of 0 bases from V and 5 bases from J, the junction contained 10 bases not matched to a gene. The CDR3 is 17 residues long. The table came from immunoSEQ multiplex PCR; TCRdb's copy has only in-frame clones and leaves some out. The sample gives some 2,000,000 clones, approximately 96% of which show up once; 0.1% to 0.15% is in the top ten. The source of this sequence is a man aged 18 to 29 in good health. The rearrangement uses TRBV6-1 and TRBJ2-5, with 9 bases identical to TRBD1. Sequencing input: naive CD4+ T cells sorted from blood. Stated subset: CD45RA+ positively selected. The CDR3 sequence: CASSEALGGQGAETQYF. The CDR3 DNA reads TGTGCCAGCAGTGAAGCGCTCGGGGGACAGGGCGCTGAGACCCAGTACTTC.